The 8 T cell receptor beta chains presented below share a single source sample, sequenced in a study of T cell responses to AZD1222 COVID-19 vaccine. Using immunoSEQ multiplex PCR, the repertoire was profiled, and TCRdb retains in-frame clones only, with some absent. Of around 160,000 clones listed, roughly 91% are singletons. This specimen consisted of peripheral blood, obtained on day 0 of AZD1222 vaccination. These TCRs come from an adult in good health.

V gene TRBV6-4 combines with J gene TRBJ1-2; 8 nucleotides line up with TRBD1. V shed 6 bases and J 7 bases; nucleotides not matched to a gene: 7. Looked up from germline, CDR1 is MRHNA and CDR2 is SNTAGT. There are 13 residues in the CDR3. CDR3 residues: CASSPDRAAGYTF. CDR3 DNA sequence: TGTGCCAGCAGCCCGGACAGGGCAGCTGGCTACACCTTC.

The V and J genes are TRBV29-1 and TRBJ1-5; possible D gene TRBD1, 5 bases. Germline CDR1 SQVTM, CDR2 ANQGSEA. Trimming took 6 bases from V and 6 from J, leaving 15 bases between them. CDR3 size: 13 residues. CDR3 DNA sequence: TGCAGCGTGGCAGAGGGGAGAGGTCAGCCCCAGCATTTT. Protein sequence: CSVAEGRGQPQHF.

The chain combines TRBV2 with TRBJ2-5; TRBD1 agrees at 8 bases. J gave up 2 bases and V 2 bases, and 7 bases lay outside the gene matches. Looked up from germline, CDR1 is SNHLY and CDR2 is FYNNEI. This CDR3 has 16 amino acids. The CDR3 region is CASSERGTGEQETQYF. CDR3 in DNA: TGTGCCAGCAGTGAACGCGGGACAGGCGAGCAAGAGACCCAGTACTTC.

This chain connects TRBV7-3 to TRBJ2-5, with D possibly matching TRBD1 (6 bases). This CDR3 is built from 13 residues. The ends were cut back, 2 bases at V and 4 bases at J, with 8 bases in the middle. Germline CDR1 reads SGHTA; CDR2 reads FQGTGA. DNA for the CDR3: TGTGCCAGCAGCTTACAGGGGTCAGAGACCCAGTACTTC. It encodes CASSLQGSETQYF.

Written as DNA, the CDR3 is TGTGCCACCAGCTACGAACGTGAGCAGTTCTTC. Translation: CATSYEREQFF. This chain links TRBV15 with TRBJ2-1; D remains ambiguous. Deletions cut 5 bases from V and 9 bases from J, with 8 bases between. This CDR3 spans 11 amino acids. Germline assignment: CDR1 LNHNV and CDR2 YYDKDF (reference sequence).

This clone was detected a few times. The chain carries TRBV6-4 and TRBJ2-5; TRBD1 might be the D (6 bases). Germline V gene lookup returns CDR1 MRHNA and CDR2 SNTAGT. The CDR3 loop spans 18 amino acids. V lost 2 bases to trimming and J lost 2 bases, with 21 bases between them. CDR3 loop: CASSDQVGAPSFQETQYF. The DNA of the CDR3 is TGTGCCAGCAGTGACCAGGTGGGGGCCCCGTCCTTTCAAGAGACCCAGTACTTC.

The chain couples TRBV29-1 to TRBJ2-7; D might be TRBD1 (5 bases). Germline V gene sequence: CDR1 SQVTM, CDR2 ANQGSEA. V shed 2 bases and J shed 4 bases, with 15 bases lying between them. This CDR3 contains 14 residues. The CDR3 DNA follows: TGCAGCGTTGAAAGGCGAGACAGCAGATACGAGCAGTACTTC. This gives the protein CSVERRDSRYEQYF.

This sequence joins TRBV19 and TRBJ1-5; D call uncertain. CDR3 size: 12 residues. Germline V gene lookup returns CDR1 LNHDA and CDR2 SQIVND (reference sequence). V was shortened by 6 bases and J by 4 bases, with 7 bases between the two germline ends. The CDR3 loop is CASRAGNQPQHF. The CDR3 coding sequence is TGTGCCAGTAGAGCCGGGAATCAGCCCCAGCATTTT.